This note documents a single T cell receptor beta chain sequence. This clone was seen once. Its antigen target is currently unknown. Nothing much larger sits one base from this clone, and base qualities are not available. Patients with autoimmune disease history or receiving systemic immunosuppression were excluded from the trial. In every dose cohort, peripheral blood was drawn for TCR sequencing at baseline, cycle 4 day 1, and cycle 7 day 1. The samples were drawn from a first-in-human, open-label, multicenter phase I dose-escalation trial of ivuxolimab. The trial enrolled adults with locally advanced or metastatic head and neck squamous cell, hepatocellular, melanoma or renal cell carcinoma. Before TCR sequencing, CD4+ T cells and CD8+ T cells from peripheral blood were sorted into separate populations. These data belong to a study of OX40 agonist ivuxolimab in advanced cancers. Looking at the study overall: Ivuxolimab, which targeted the costimulatory receptor OX40 (CD134), was an agonistic, fully human IgG2 monoclonal antibody. Partial responses were achieved by three dose-escalation patients, of whom one had hepatocellular carcinoma and two had cutaneous melanoma. Intravenous ivuxolimab was administered to patients every 2 weeks at six dose levels: 0.01, 0.1, 0.3, 1.5, 3 and 10 mg/kg. Peripheral TCRbeta sequencing was intended to test whether TCR sequence diversity was altered and clonal T-cell expansion was caused by ivuxolimab. Patients were allowed to have had prior anti-PD-1, anti-PD-L1 or anti-CTLA-4 therapy, and approximately 40% of the dose-escalation patients had previously received checkpoint inhibitors. The paper describes the monotherapy dose-escalation part (N of about 55 patients) of the phase I trial of ivuxolimab. Among the 52 dose-escalation patients, approximately 20 had hepatocellular carcinoma, around 15 melanoma, 9 renal cell carcinoma and 9 head and neck cancer. A male proportion of nearly 85% and a mean age of approximately 58 years, ranging from 23 to 79, were recorded for the dose-escalation cohort.

To sequence the TCRbeta CDR3 region, genomic DNA was isolated from the sorted cells. TCRbeta CDR3 regions were sequenced using the immunoSEQ Assay. TCRdb limited this immuneACCESS table to in-frame rearrangements with V and J called. A share of clones is missing; checked studies link under half to unresolved V genes, and the rest is unexplained. This sample is represented by 73,000 or so clones; roughly nine tenths of them were singletons. In total, the top ten clones hold 0.6% to 0.8% of the sample. Results the study describes overall, beyond this receptor: Which antigens the clonally expanded peripheral T cells were specific for was not determined. After ivuxolimab, CD8+ T cells had more expanded clones than CD4+ T cells on average. In the 0.1-3.0 mg/kg groups, partial responders were among the patients with the lowest normalized peripheral clonal expansion, particularly in CD8+ T cells. At doses of 0.1 to 3.0 mg/kg, clonal expansion of both CD4+ and CD8+ blood T cells was observed from baseline to week 6. Low levels of normalized T-cell clonal expansion were also seen in some patients who did not respond.

CDR1 and CDR2 are drawn from the germline V gene: KGHSH, LQKENI. Including the terminal cysteine and phenylalanine, the CDR3 comprises 12 residues. CDR3 DNA is the only sequence kept; it has 36 bases, read in frame from the first base. At the junction V is shortened by 3 bases and J by 11 bases, with 11 bases in between. The sequencing here drew on CD4+ or CD8+ T cells sorted from blood, taken in a trial of the OX40 agonist ivuxolimab. This receptor was taken from an adult with an advanced solid tumor such as melanoma, head and neck, liver or kidney cancer. In this chain, TRBV18 is recombined with TRBJ2-1; a tentative D call is TRBD2 (5 bases match). The DNA sequence follows: TGTGCCAGCTCACCGATGGACGGGAAGCAGTTCTTC. It encodes CASSPMDGKQFF.